The table lists the clone carrying this TCR beta chain with a few counts. These data are taken from a study of cytotoxic CD8 clonotypes in ibrutinib-treated CLL. Study in general: It was after a median approximately twelve months of treatment, range 6 to 36, that response samples were taken.

Trimming took 0 bases from V and 5 from J, leaving 8 bases between them. The CDR3 is 13 residues long. The V gene's germline CDR1 is SGDLS and CDR2 YYNGEE. Clones were sequenced by immunoSEQ multiplex PCR, and TCRdb holds only the in-frame ones, with some missing. The sample shows roughly 130,000 clones, 70% to 80% of them seen only once. V usage is TRBV9 and J usage is TRBJ2-5, with D uncertain. The sample in question was PBMCs, obtained after 12 months of ibrutinib treatment. This receptor was taken from a human donor with chronic lymphocytic leukemia. CDR3 protein: CASSVVVGETQYF. CDR3 nucleotides: TGTGCCAGCAGCGTAGTAGTTGGGGAGACCCAGTACTTC.